The clone carrying this T cell receptor beta chain was detected many times. Its antigen is not identified. Amplification targeted TCR beta CDR3 regions from RNA transcripts. A first-round RT-PCR of the TCR CDR3 used the HTBI primer set. TCRdb re-derived calls from the multiplex PCR reads in MiXCR, one entry per CDR3 protein. The sample includes approximately 530,000 distinct CDR3 sequences, 16% of them seen just once. This sample is part of a study of T cells in Graves' hyperthyroidism and ophthalmopathy. Study findings and constraints: From stable hyperthyroidism, ophthalmopathy was separated by a 13 V-J model.

This CDR3 spans 14 amino acids. Trimming removed 2 bases from V and 1 base from J, with 9 bases in between. Germline-derived CDR1 and CDR2 are GTSNPN and SVGIG (reference sequence). Graves' hyperthyroidism qualified as stable when ophthalmopathy did not progress within 18 months. Subjects aged 18 to 65 presented with newly diagnosed hyperthyroidism of less than 2 months' duration. Out of around 10 ml of fresh peripheral blood came the PBMCs. The rearrangement uses TRBV30 and TRBJ2-1, with D maybe TRBD2 (5 bases). The TCR comes from a woman between 18 and 29 years old with Graves' hyperthyroidism. Input material: blood. The CDR3 nucleotides are TGTGCCTGGAGTCCCGGGGTTTCCTACAATGAGCAGTTCTTC. Translation: CAWSPGVSYNEQFF.